The source of this T cell receptor (beta chain) is a study of CXCR3-negative and CXCR3-positive naive CD8 T cells (dated by TCRdb to between 2018 and 2020). For the wider study: In total, some 140 million TRB reads were obtained, or roughly 1.5 +/- 0.3 million reads per library. Diversity and physicochemical repertoire analyses covered roughly eleven donors pooled from two independent experiments. The TRBV-TRBJ cluster analysis covered naive subsets from about 5 donors and memory cells from 3 donors.

For every CD8+ T cell subset, some 310,000 cells were flow-sorted straight into RLT lysis buffer, and each subset was sorted in triplicate. Naive CD8+ T cells were defined stringently as CD45RO-CCR7+CD27+CD95- to exclude memory contaminants. Peripheral blood mononuclear cells were isolated from buffy coats by standard density gradient centrifugation. A FACSAria III was used to flow-sort naive CXCR3-negative and CXCR3-positive CD8+ T cells. An RNeasy Mini Kit was used to extract total RNA from the sorted cells. What the authors observed across the whole study: Compared with CXCR3-negative naive cells, CXCR3-positive naive cells had TRB CDR3s with higher hydrophobicity (lower Kidera factor 4), lower energy, and higher strength and volume indices. Because surface CD5, which has been linked to self-reactivity in mice, was comparable between naive subsets, TCR interaction strength was also inferred from TRB CDR3 physicochemical properties. Because CXCR3 expression was partially decreased after cryopreservation, freshly isolated PBMCs were used for most assays. TRBV-TRBJ usage was similar between naive CXCR3-negative and CXCR3-positive cells from the same donor, while memory cells showed distinct patterns. Repertoire diversity was comparably high in both naive subsets but much lower in memory CD8+ T cells.

CDR1 SGDLS and CDR2 YYNGEE were looked up in the germline V gene. From the cysteine up to the phenylalanine, the CDR3 has a length of 15 residues. No DNA accompanies this entry. Sequencing was carried out with a NextSeq 550. The Human TCR Profiling Kit (MiLaboratory) was used to make UMI-labeled 5' RACE TRB cDNA libraries. The full amount of extracted RNA was used for cDNA synthesis, and the full amount of resulting cDNA was used for PCR amplification. The libraries were made side by side, with each library going through the same number of PCR cycles. As for the original processing: With a minimum of two reads required per UMI, MIGEC and MiXCR pulled out about 50,000 +/- 10,000 unique UMI-labeled TRB cDNA molecules from each library. On average, each library contained approximately 40,000 +/- 10,000 functional in-frame TRB CDR3 nucleotide clonotypes without stop codons. After downsampling to 5000 UMI-labeled TRB molecules per sample, diversity metrics such as normalized Shannon-Wiener and Chao1 were calculated in VDJtools. Clonotype-size-weighted physicochemical properties of the central five CDR3 residues (interaction energy, strength, volume and Kidera factor 4) were computed in VDJtools. After TCRdb reprocessed the reads, each CDR3 protein sequence was kept as one row, without DNA. TCRdb, not the authors, supplied the V and J calls. The sample has about 130,000 distinct CDR3 sequences on record. 0.41% of the sample goes to the ten largest clones.

Note on this clonotype: Its antigen is unknown.

The sequence links TRBV9 to TRBJ2-7; the D call from TCRdb, TRBD2, cannot be confirmed without DNA. The sample taken for sequencing was naive CXCR3+ CD8+ T cells from blood. The cell subset or site label of this sample denotes: CD45RO-CCR7+CD27+CD95- naive CD8+ T cells expressing CXCR3 (TNR3+). This TCR was recovered from a human donor in good health. Some clones in this sample may be carry-over from other donors' samples. The CDR3 is CASSAGGGLAYEQYF.